This T cell receptor beta chain was retrieved from a study of shared clonotypes between healthy human individuals. Using immunoSEQ multiplex PCR, the repertoire was profiled, and TCRdb retains in-frame clones only, with some absent. The sample has about 2.4 million clones, over 85% seen once. Germline trimming cut 3 bases from V and 4 bases from J; bases unmatched to any gene: 4. Germline loops: CDR1 MRHNA, CDR2 SNTAGT. The CDR3 loop spans 15 amino acids. This chain links TRBV6-4 with TRBJ2-2, with 8 bases aligning to TRBD2. The material sequenced was naive CD4+ T cells from PBMCs. As for subset: CD45RA+ positively selected. This TCR came from a man younger than 30 in good health. Some clones in this sample may be carry-over from other donors' samples. Here the CDR3 DNA reads TGTGCCAGCAGTGAGCAAGCGGGAGCCACCGGGGAGCTGTTTTTT. Its protein is CASSEQAGATGELFF.